The 14 T cell receptor beta chains reported below all come from one sample, sequenced in a study of Graves' ophthalmopathy and Graves' hyperthyroidism. Amplification of TCR beta CDR3 regions used RNA transcripts. First-round RT-PCR used HTBI primers; second-round multiplex PCR followed. MiXCR, run by TCRdb on the multiplex PCR reads, gives a single entry per CDR3 protein. The sample holds around 1.1 million distinct CDR3 sequences; about two fifths are singletons and the top ten take around 10%. Sequences were obtained from peripheral blood or thyroid tissue (not recorded which). These receptors all come from an adult man with Graves' hyperthyroidism.

V and J are TRBV29-1 and TRBJ1-2; TRBD1 aligns across 8 bases. V trimming: 0 bases; J trimming: 8 bases; junction bases outside the gene matches: 14. Germline-derived CDR1 and CDR2 are SQVTM and ANQGSEA. The CDR3 loop spans 16 amino acids. This CDR3 is CSVEDSPTGEERGYTF. Here the CDR3 DNA reads TGCAGCGTTGAAGATTCTCCGACAGGGGAGGAAAGAGGCTACACCTTC. Drawing the rest from reference TRBV29-1 and TRBJ1-2, the complete variable domain is SAVISQKPSRDICQRGTSLTIQCQVDSQVTMMFWYRQQPGQSLTLIATANQGSEATYESGFVIDKFPISRPNLTFSTLTVSNMSPEDSSIYLCSVEDSPTGEERGYTFGSGTRLTVV.

The table lists this clonotype with many counts. The rearrangement links TRBV29-1 to TRBJ2-7; D perhaps matches TRBD2 (5 bases). With 2 bases removed from V and 2 bases from J, the gap between germline ends came to 13 bases. Germline assignment: CDR1 SQVTM and CDR2 ANQGSEA. The CDR3 length is 14 residues. CDR3 protein: CSVEKSGQPYEQYF. CDR3 in DNA: TGCAGCGTTGAAAAGAGCGGTCAGCCCTACGAGCAGTACTTC.

This clonotype showed up many times. This chain links TRBV20-1 with TRBJ2-7, with 9 bases fitting TRBD1. The CDR3 loop spans 14 amino acids. V shed 4 bases and J 3 bases; nucleotides not matched to a gene: 7. CDR1 is DFQATT, CDR2 SNEGSKA, per germline (reference sequence). CDR3 sequence reads: CSATSGQGYYEQYF. In DNA form, the CDR3 reads TGCAGTGCTACCTCAGGACAGGGGTACTACGAGCAGTACTTC.

A few counts support this clonotype. Since a much larger clone is just one base distant, this may be a read error. The chain links TRBV11-2 to TRBJ1-1; D remains unclear. CDR3 length: 13 residues. V gave up 2 bases and J gave up 6 bases, with 10 bases separating them. CDR1 is SGHAT and CDR2 is FQNNGV in the germline V gene. The CDR3 region has the DNA TGTGCCAGCAGCTTATGGGCAGTCTCTGAAGCTTTCTTT. Translation gives CASSLWAVSEAFF.

This clonotype appeared many times. The chain uses TRBV20-1 and TRBJ2-7, with D possibly TRBD1 on 5 matching bases. CDR3 length: 14 amino acids. Germline V gene data show CDR1 as DFQATT and CDR2 as SNEGSKA (reference sequence). The V and J ends lost 2 bases and 2 bases respectively, with 13 bases between them. The CDR3 spells CSARTTGAPYEQYF. DNA of the CDR3: TGCAGTGCTAGAACTACAGGAGCTCCCTACGAGCAGTACTTC.

The rearrangement joins TRBV6-2 or TRBV6-3 to TRBJ1-6; TRBD1 is a possible D gene (6 bases). CDR3 length: 15 amino acids. Per germline, CDR1 MNHEY and CDR2 SVGEGT. Trimming removed 7 bases at V and 9 bases at J, with 19 bases between. CDR3 sequence reads: CASTRTAALVSPLHF. Here the CDR3 DNA reads TGTGCCAGCACCCGGACAGCGGCCTTGGTTTCACCCCTCCACTTT.

A word on this clonotype: This may come from a read error, since a much larger clone is one base off. This chain joins TRBV7-2 and TRBJ2-5; D might be TRBD1 (5 bases). This CDR3 is 14 amino acids long. Germline CDR1 and CDR2: SGHTA and FQGNSA. V gave up 2 bases and J gave up 4 bases, with 11 bases separating them. The CDR3 sequence: CASSLPDISETQYF. The CDR3 DNA reads as TGTGCCAGCAGCTTACCGGACATTTCAGAGACCCAGTACTTC.

J is TRBJ1-2 and V is TRBV28; the match to TRBD1 covers 7 bases. CDR1 MDHEN and CDR2 SYDVKM come from the germline V gene. V lost 1 base and J lost 4; bases outside the gene matches: 6. CDR3 length equals 15 residues. The CDR3 region is CASSLFSGGLYGYTF. CDR3 sequence (DNA): TGTGCCAGCAGTTTATTCTCAGGGGGTCTCTATGGCTACACCTTC.

This clonotype was observed a handful of times. The genes are TRBV2 and TRBJ2-6; D not certain. Germline values: CDR1 SNHLY, CDR2 FYNNEI. Trimming took off 2 bases at V and 16 bases at J, with 0 bases between the two ends. CDR3 length: 8 amino acids. In nucleotides, the CDR3 is TGTGCCAGCAGTGAACTGACTTTC. The encoded protein is CASSELTF.

Note on this clonotype: Being one base from a much bigger clone, this may be a read error. This chain joins TRBV9 and TRBJ2-7; D is tentatively TRBD1 or TRBD2 (5 bases each). Germline CDR1 reads SGDLS; CDR2 reads YYNGEE. The CDR3 has 12 amino acids. CDR3 protein: CASNHRTYGQYF. CDR3 sequence (DNA): TGTGCCAGTAATCACAGGACTTACGGGCAGTACTTC.

This clonotype was counted ten times or more. The V call is TRBV2, the J call TRBJ1-5, with D uncertain. The length of the CDR3 is 14 residues. Per the germline V gene, CDR1 is SNHLY and CDR2 is FYNNEI. V dropped 3 bases and J dropped 3 bases, with 9 bases sitting between them. This CDR3 reads CASSDGSYNQPQHF. The CDR3, as DNA: TGTGCCAGCAGTGACGGGTCATACAATCAGCCCCAGCATTTT.

This clonotype has more than one count but fewer than ten. The chain combines TRBV9 with TRBJ2-2; D is possibly TRBD2 (6 bases). The CDR3 totals 13 residues. Germline V lookup: CDR1 SGDLS, CDR2 YYNGEE. V lost 5 bases to trimming and J lost 4 bases, with 9 bases between them. The CDR3 is CASRHGGTGELFF. As DNA, the CDR3 is TGTGCCAGCAGACACGGGGGCACCGGGGAGCTGTTTTTT.

Concerning this clonotype: The germline gene is not matched at one end of the junction; a read error may be the cause. V is TRBV10-3 and J is TRBJ2-7, with unresolved D. CDR1 is ENHRY and CDR2 is SYGVKD in the germline V gene. CDR3 size: 13 residues. The DNA of the CDR3 is TGTGCCACCAGTGCCCAGAATTCCTACGAGCAGTACTTC. Translated: CATSAQNSYEQYF.

Turning to this clonotype: The final CDR3 position lacks the conserved phenylalanine or tryptophan, pointing to a likely read error. It is unclear where the CDR3 begins or ends on the DNA, so no DNA is shown, and the CDR3 is as TCRdb lists it. The rearrangement uses TRBV6-5 and TRBJ1-4. Counting both end residues, the CDR3 totals 8 amino acids. CDR1 and CDR2 from the germline V gene are MNHEY and SVGAGI. The CDR3 spells CASNDLGL.